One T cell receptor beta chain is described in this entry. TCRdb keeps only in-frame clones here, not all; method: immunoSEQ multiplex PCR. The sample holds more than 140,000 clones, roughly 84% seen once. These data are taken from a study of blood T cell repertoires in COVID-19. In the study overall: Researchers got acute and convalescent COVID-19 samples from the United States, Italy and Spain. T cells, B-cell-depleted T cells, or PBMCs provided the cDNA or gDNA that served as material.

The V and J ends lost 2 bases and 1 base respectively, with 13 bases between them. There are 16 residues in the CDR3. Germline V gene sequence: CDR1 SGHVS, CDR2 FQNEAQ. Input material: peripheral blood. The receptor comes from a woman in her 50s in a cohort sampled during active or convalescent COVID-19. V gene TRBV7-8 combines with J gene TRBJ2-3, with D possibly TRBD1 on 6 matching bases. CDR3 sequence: CASSLRKGGGTDTQYF. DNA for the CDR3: TGTGCCAGCAGCTTAAGGAAAGGGGGAGGCACAGATACGCAGTATTTT.